This T cell receptor (beta chain) was captured by sequencing in a study of OX40 agonist ivuxolimab in advanced cancers. The wider study: Mean age around 60 years, range about 20 to 79; around 80% male.

Clones were sequenced by immunoSEQ multiplex PCR, and TCRdb holds only the in-frame ones, with some missing. The table records tens of thousands of clones, approximately 80% of them present only once. The V end lost 6 bases, the J end lost 5 bases, and 17 bases lay between the germline ends. This CDR3 has 14 amino acids. The germline gives CDR1 MNHEY, CDR2 SMNVEV (reference sequence). Blood draws occurred at baseline, cycle 4 day 1, and cycle 7 day 1. The genes are TRBV27 and TRBJ2-7; TRBD1 or TRBD2 may be the D gene (5 bases each). The TCR comes from an adult with an advanced solid tumor such as melanoma, head and neck, liver or kidney cancer. The source material was CD4+ or CD8+ T cells sorted from blood, sampled in a trial of the OX40 agonist ivuxolimab. CDR3 nucleotide sequence: TGTGCCAGCAGCCCGGAGTGGGGGAGCGACGAGCAGTACTTC. Amino acids: CASSPEWGSDEQYF.